A selection of T cell receptor beta chains follows, all from one sample in a study of T cell responses to AZD1222 COVID-19 vaccine. Libraries were prepared by immunoSEQ multiplex PCR; TCRdb keeps only in-frame clonotypes and omits some of them. The sample gives 110,000 to 150,000 clones, about 91% of which show up once; roughly 2% is in the top ten. Sequencing used peripheral blood, obtained on day 0 of AZD1222 vaccination. The receptor source for this set is an adult in good health. The CDR3 runs from the conserved cysteine through the conserved F or W. A D gene is named only where the DNA matches it firmly. Size tells how often a clone was seen (once, few, many) or the class of an expanded clone, and some rows leave it out.

v_call: TRBV3-1/TRBV3-2; d_call: NA; clone_size: NA; j_call: TRBJ1-3; cdr3_aa: CASMGPSPGNTIYF; cdr3_nt: TGTGCCAGCATGGGGCCTAGCCCTGGAAACACCATATATTTT
v_call: TRBV3-1/TRBV3-2; d_call: NA; clone_size: NA; j_call: TRBJ1-1; cdr3_aa: CASRTRGDTEAFF; cdr3_nt: TGTGCCAGCAGAACGAGAGGGGACACTGAAGCTTTCTTT
v_call: TRBV19; d_call: NA; clone_size: NA; j_call: TRBJ2-5; cdr3_aa: CASSAQETQYF; cdr3_nt: TGTGCCAGTAGTGCACAGGAGACCCAGTACTTC
v_call: TRBV28; d_call: NA; clone_size: NA; j_call: TRBJ2-7; cdr3_aa: CASSLASYEQYF; cdr3_nt: TGTGCCAGCAGTCTTGCTTCCTACGAGCAGTACTTC
v_call: TRBV28; d_call: NA; clone_size: NA; j_call: TRBJ1-2; cdr3_aa: CASSITYRDYGYTF; cdr3_nt: TGTGCCAGCAGCATAACCTACAGGGACTATGGCTACACCTTC
v_call: TRBV29-1; d_call: TRBD1; clone_size: NA; j_call: TRBJ1-1; cdr3_aa: CSVQTGEAFF; cdr3_nt: TGCAGCGTACAGACAGGGGAAGCTTTCTTT
v_call: TRBV25-1; d_call: TRBD2; clone_size: NA; j_call: TRBJ2-7; cdr3_aa: CASSDGGGSPRGQYF; cdr3_nt: TGTGCCAGCAGTGATGGGGGAGGGAGCCCCCGCGGGCAGTACTTC
v_call: TRBV29-1; d_call: NA; clone_size: NA; j_call: TRBJ2-1; cdr3_aa: CSVYKTSSYNEQFF; cdr3_nt: TGCAGCGTTTATAAGACAAGCTCCTACAATGAGCAGTTCTTC
v_call: TRBV19; d_call: NA; clone_size: NA; j_call: TRBJ1-1; cdr3_aa: CASSVEGVSTEAFF; cdr3_nt: TGTGCCAGTAGTGTAGAGGGGGTAAGCACTGAAGCTTTCTTT
v_call: TRBV2; d_call: NA; clone_size: NA; j_call: TRBJ1-6; cdr3_aa: CASRLRGNSPLHF; cdr3_nt: TGTGCCAGCAGACTTCGGGGGAATTCACCCCTCCACTTT
v_call: TRBV13; d_call: NA; clone_size: NA; j_call: TRBJ1-2; cdr3_aa: CASIGSEGGGYTF; cdr3_nt: TGTGCCAGCATCGGGTCGGAGGGCGGTGGCTACACCTTC
v_call: TRBV12-5; d_call: NA; clone_size: NA; j_call: TRBJ2-5; cdr3_aa: CASGLFASKETQYF; cdr3_nt: TGTGCTAGTGGTTTGTTCGCAAGCAAAGAGACCCAGTACTTC
v_call: TRBV9; d_call: NA; clone_size: NA; j_call: TRBJ2-3; cdr3_aa: CASSVGLAATSTDTQYF; cdr3_nt: TGTGCCAGCAGCGTAGGGTTAGCCGCTACTAGCACAGATACGCAGTATTTT
v_call: TRBV6-2/TRBV6-3; d_call: TRBD2; clone_size: NA; j_call: TRBJ2-2; cdr3_aa: CASSPGLAGELFF; cdr3_nt: TGTGCCAGCAGTCCAGGACTAGCCGGGGAGCTGTTTTTT
v_call: TRBV11-2; d_call: TRBD1; clone_size: NA; j_call: TRBJ1-3; cdr3_aa: CASSSMTGGSRNTIYF; cdr3_nt: TGTGCCAGCAGCTCGATGACAGGGGGCTCTCGAAACACCATATATTTT
v_call: TRBV18; d_call: NA; clone_size: NA; j_call: TRBJ1-4; cdr3_aa: CASSPRGGAFNERLFF; cdr3_nt: TGTGCCAGCTCACCACGGGGCGGGGCGTTTAATGAAAGACTGTTTTTT
v_call: TRBV7-9; d_call: TRBD1; clone_size: NA; j_call: TRBJ1-2; cdr3_aa: CASSWVFRGLRTKSYGYTF; cdr3_nt: TGTGCCAGCAGCTGGGTTTTCAGGGGGCTAAGAACGAAGTCGTATGGCTACACCTTC
v_call: TRBV7-9; d_call: NA; clone_size: NA; j_call: TRBJ2-2; cdr3_aa: CASSASGELFF; cdr3_nt: TGTGCCAGCTCGGCATCCGGGGAGCTGTTTTTT
v_call: TRBV10-1; d_call: NA; clone_size: NA; j_call: TRBJ1-1; cdr3_aa: CASSEDRGTTEAFF; cdr3_nt: TGCGCCAGCAGTGAGGATAGAGGAACGACTGAAGCTTTCTTT
v_call: TRBV4-1; d_call: NA; clone_size: NA; j_call: TRBJ2-1; cdr3_aa: CASSQKELGDNEQFF; cdr3_nt: TGCGCCAGCAGCCAAAAAGAATTAGGGGACAATGAGCAGTTCTTC
v_call: TRBV6-5; d_call: NA; clone_size: once; j_call: TRBJ1-4; cdr3_aa: CASRTTGSEKLFF; cdr3_nt: TGTGCCAGCAGGACGACAGGATCTGAAAAACTGTTTTTT
v_call: TRBV5-4; d_call: TRBD2; clone_size: NA; j_call: TRBJ2-3; cdr3_aa: CASSLRLAGGPDTQYF; cdr3_nt: TGTGCCAGCAGCTTACGACTAGCGGGGGGGCCAGATACGCAGTATTTT
v_call: TRBV6-5; d_call: NA; clone_size: NA; j_call: TRBJ1-2; cdr3_aa: CASEGMSLNGYTF; cdr3_nt: TGTGCCAGCGAGGGTATGAGTTTAAATGGCTACACCTTC
v_call: TRBV15; d_call: NA; clone_size: NA; j_call: TRBJ2-1; cdr3_aa: CATSVWGEQFF; cdr3_nt: TGTGCCACCAGCGTATGGGGTGAGCAGTTCTTC
v_call: TRBV4-2; d_call: NA; clone_size: NA; j_call: TRBJ2-1; cdr3_aa: CASSQGFTGARAHEQFF; cdr3_nt: TGTGCCAGCAGCCAAGGGTTTACGGGGGCCAGGGCACATGAGCAGTTCTTC
v_call: TRBV13; d_call: TRBD1; clone_size: NA; j_call: TRBJ2-3; cdr3_aa: CASSYGTGKGTDTQYF; cdr3_nt: TGTGCCAGCAGCTACGGGACAGGGAAAGGCACAGATACGCAGTATTTT
v_call: TRBV6-5; d_call: TRBD1; clone_size: few; j_call: TRBJ2-5; cdr3_aa: CASSYGTGEGQETQYF; cdr3_nt: TGTGCCAGCAGTTACGGGACAGGCGAAGGCCAAGAGACCCAGTACTTC
v_call: TRBV19; d_call: NA; clone_size: NA; j_call: TRBJ1-1; cdr3_aa: CASSYTGFGEAFF; cdr3_nt: TGTGCCAGTAGCTACACAGGGTTTGGAGAAGCTTTCTTT
v_call: TRBV25-1; d_call: NA; clone_size: NA; j_call: TRBJ1-6; cdr3_aa: CASSELEGIGHSPLHF; cdr3_nt: TGTGCCAGCAGTGAATTGGAGGGGATCGGTCATTCACCCCTCCACTTT